The rows below give T cell receptor beta chains drawn from one sample of a study of beta chain features in type 1 diabetes. Here immunoSEQ multiplex PCR was the method, and the copy in TCRdb shows in-frame clones only, minus some. Counted here are 150,000 to 170,000 clones, roughly 8% occurring once; the ten biggest clones make up less than 0.85%. The source material was central memory CD4+ T cells from blood. The origin of the receptors is a man aged 18-30 years in good health. Both conserved end residues are part of each CDR3. A D gene is named only where the DNA matches it firmly. Clone size is given for some rows only: seen once, a few or many times, or a class if the clone is expanded.

CDR3 length: 13
V gene: TRBV6-6
clone size: NA
J gene: TRBJ2-5
D gene: NA
CDR3 protein: CAISGGLQETQYF
CDR3 DNA: TGTGCCATCAGTGGAGGGCTCCAAGAGACCCAGTACTTC

CDR3 length: 14
V gene: TRBV4-3
clone size: NA
J gene: TRBJ2-5
D gene: NA
CDR3 protein: CASSQGQKQETQYF
CDR3 DNA: TGCGCCAGCAGCCAAGGACAGAAACAAGAGACCCAGTACTTC

CDR3 length: 14
V gene: TRBV2
clone size: NA
J gene: TRBJ1-6
D gene: NA
CDR3 protein: CASSVTTRGSPLHF
CDR3 DNA: TGTGCCAGCAGTGTTACCACCCGAGGTTCACCCCTCCACTTT

CDR3 length: 14
V gene: TRBV5-1
clone size: few
J gene: TRBJ2-3
D gene: TRBD2
CDR3 protein: CASSYGTTADTQYF
CDR3 DNA: TGCGCCAGCAGCTACGGGACTACCGCAGATACGCAGTATTTT

CDR3 length: 15
V gene: TRBV13
clone size: few
J gene: TRBJ1-6
D gene: NA
CDR3 protein: CASSSGFPYNSPLHF
CDR3 DNA: TGTGCCAGCAGCTCGGGGTTTCCCTATAATTCACCCCTCCACTTT

CDR3 length: 13
V gene: TRBV27
clone size: few
J gene: TRBJ2-5
D gene: NA
CDR3 protein: CASRMTNQETQYF
CDR3 DNA: TGTGCCAGCAGGATGACAAACCAAGAGACCCAGTACTTC

CDR3 length: 13
V gene: TRBV30
clone size: NA
J gene: TRBJ2-7
D gene: TRBD2
CDR3 protein: CAWSAGGWFEQYF
CDR3 DNA: TGTGCCTGGAGTGCCGGGGGGTGGTTCGAGCAGTACTTC

CDR3 length: 13
V gene: TRBV5-6
clone size: NA
J gene: TRBJ2-1
D gene: TRBD1
CDR3 protein: CASSLGQGAWRFF
CDR3 DNA: TGTGCCAGCAGCCTAGGACAGGGGGCTTGGCGGTTCTTC

CDR3 length: 11
V gene: TRBV4-3
clone size: many
J gene: TRBJ2-5
D gene: NA
CDR3 protein: CASSQGRTQYF
CDR3 DNA: TGCGCCAGCAGTCAGGGGAGAACCCAGTACTTC

CDR3 length: 12
V gene: TRBV28
clone size: NA
J gene: TRBJ1-5
D gene: NA
CDR3 protein: CASGASNQPQHF
CDR3 DNA: TGTGCCAGCGGGGCTAGCAATCAGCCCCAGCATTTT

CDR3 length: 14
V gene: TRBV7-3
clone size: few
J gene: TRBJ2-5
D gene: NA
CDR3 protein: CASSLMGGRETQYF
CDR3 DNA: TGTGCCAGCAGCTTAATGGGGGGGCGAGAGACCCAGTACTTC

CDR3 length: 15
V gene: TRBV5-4
clone size: NA
J gene: TRBJ1-2
D gene: NA
CDR3 protein: CASRPSVGVNYGYTF
CDR3 DNA: TGTGCCAGCAGGCCGAGCGTCGGGGTAAACTATGGCTACACCTTC

CDR3 length: 15
V gene: TRBV28
clone size: few
J gene: TRBJ1-5
D gene: TRBD1
CDR3 protein: CASSFRGAQGQPQHF
CDR3 DNA: TGTGCCAGCAGTTTCAGGGGGGCGCAGGGGCAGCCCCAGCATTTT

CDR3 length: 16
V gene: TRBV14
clone size: NA
J gene: TRBJ2-3
D gene: TRBD2
CDR3 protein: CASSQDPSGRPDTQYF
CDR3 DNA: TGTGCCAGCAGCCAAGATCCTAGCGGGAGACCAGATACGCAGTATTTT

CDR3 length: 15
V gene: TRBV6-6
clone size: NA
J gene: TRBJ2-7
D gene: TRBD1
CDR3 protein: CASSYDRGRGIEQYF
CDR3 DNA: TGTGCCAGCAGTTACGACAGGGGGCGCGGAATCGAGCAGTACTTC

CDR3 length: 13
V gene: TRBV7-2
clone size: few
J gene: TRBJ2-3
D gene: NA
CDR3 protein: CASSGGTGDTQYF
CDR3 DNA: TGTGCCAGCAGCGGCGGCACGGGGGATACGCAGTATTTT

CDR3 length: 12
V gene: TRBV5-1
clone size: many
J gene: TRBJ2-3
D gene: NA
CDR3 protein: CASSTTGDTQYF
CDR3 DNA: TGCGCCAGCAGCACGACGGGGGATACGCAGTATTTT

CDR3 length: 14
V gene: TRBV6-5
clone size: NA
J gene: TRBJ2-7
D gene: TRBD1
CDR3 protein: CASSRGQGAYEQYF
CDR3 DNA: TGTGCCAGCAGCCGAGGACAGGGTGCGTACGAGCAGTACTTC

CDR3 length: 17
V gene: TRBV4-3
clone size: few
J gene: TRBJ2-1
D gene: NA
CDR3 protein: CASRRGVGGAGANEQFF
CDR3 DNA: TGCGCCAGCAGACGCGGGGTTGGCGGGGCTGGGGCGAATGAGCAGTTCTTC

CDR3 length: 14
V gene: TRBV27
clone size: many
J gene: TRBJ1-1
D gene: TRBD1
CDR3 protein: CASSFGDRAREAFF
CDR3 DNA: TGTGCCAGCAGTTTCGGGGACAGGGCAAGGGAAGCTTTCTTT

CDR3 length: 15
V gene: TRBV5-8
clone size: few
J gene: TRBJ1-4
D gene: TRBD1
CDR3 protein: CASSPRQGTNEKLFF
CDR3 DNA: TGTGCCAGCAGCCCTAGACAGGGGACTAATGAAAAACTGTTTTTT

CDR3 length: 17
V gene: TRBV9
clone size: many
J gene: TRBJ2-4
D gene: TRBD1
CDR3 protein: CASSVGAGTGVTNIQYF
CDR3 DNA: TGTGCCAGCAGCGTAGGGGCCGGGACAGGGGTGACAAACATTCAGTACTTC

CDR3 length: 16
V gene: TRBV7-8
clone size: NA
J gene: TRBJ2-4
D gene: TRBD2
CDR3 protein: CASSMRSGGPTNIQYF
CDR3 DNA: TGTGCCAGCAGCATGCGTAGCGGGGGGCCGACCAACATTCAGTACTTC

CDR3 length: 14
V gene: TRBV7-2
clone size: few
J gene: TRBJ1-1
D gene: NA
CDR3 protein: CASSLSGAGTEAFF
CDR3 DNA: TGTGCCAGCAGCTTATCAGGGGCGGGCACTGAAGCTTTCTTT

CDR3 length: 16
V gene: TRBV5-5
clone size: NA
J gene: TRBJ1-5
D gene: NA
CDR3 protein: CASSPGGGLGHQPQHF
CDR3 DNA: TGTGCCAGCAGCCCTGGGGGCGGGCTGGGGCATCAGCCCCAGCATTTT

CDR3 length: 16
V gene: TRBV29-1
clone size: few
J gene: TRBJ2-3
D gene: NA
CDR3 protein: CSVVVRLYTSTDTQYF
CDR3 DNA: TGCAGCGTTGTGGTCAGACTATATACTAGCACAGATACGCAGTATTTT

CDR3 length: 13
V gene: TRBV13
clone size: many
J gene: TRBJ2-3
D gene: NA
CDR3 protein: CASRRGTTDTQYF
CDR3 DNA: TGTGCCAGCAGACGGGGAACCACAGATACGCAGTATTTT

CDR3 length: 13
V gene: TRBV7-2
clone size: many
J gene: TRBJ2-3
D gene: NA
CDR3 protein: CASSLVAGDTQYF
CDR3 DNA: TGTGCCAGCAGCTTAGTTGCGGGAGATACGCAGTATTTT

CDR3 length: 17
V gene: TRBV6-1
clone size: few
J gene: TRBJ1-2
D gene: TRBD1
CDR3 protein: CASSEGTGGFFDYGYTF
CDR3 DNA: TGTGCCAGCAGTGAGGGGACAGGGGGCTTCTTCGACTATGGCTACACCTTC

CDR3 length: 15
V gene: TRBV7-6
clone size: few
J gene: TRBJ1-1
D gene: NA
CDR3 protein: CASSLESGAETEAFF
CDR3 DNA: TGTGCCAGCAGCTTAGAGTCAGGGGCGGAGACTGAAGCTTTCTTT

CDR3 length: 14
V gene: TRBV2
clone size: NA
J gene: TRBJ1-5
D gene: TRBD1
CDR3 protein: CASMWTGDGQPQHF
CDR3 DNA: TGTGCCAGCATGTGGACAGGGGATGGTCAGCCCCAGCATTTT

CDR3 length: 16
V gene: TRBV18
clone size: few
J gene: TRBJ2-1
D gene: NA
CDR3 protein: CASSPIPGSSYNEQFF
CDR3 DNA: TGTGCCAGCTCACCCATTCCTGGGAGCTCCTACAATGAGCAGTTCTTC

CDR3 length: 15
V gene: TRBV28
clone size: NA
J gene: TRBJ1-2
D gene: TRBD1
CDR3 protein: CASTLGGTGVYGYTF
CDR3 DNA: TGTGCCAGCACCCTGGGGGGGACAGGGGTCTATGGCTACACCTTC

CDR3 length: 12
V gene: TRBV5-1
clone size: NA
J gene: TRBJ1-2
D gene: NA
CDR3 protein: CASSIENYGYTF
CDR3 DNA: TGCGCCAGCAGCATCGAGAACTATGGCTACACCTTC

CDR3 length: 13
V gene: TRBV11-3
clone size: NA
J gene: TRBJ2-1
D gene: NA
CDR3 protein: CASSLIAASEQFF
CDR3 DNA: TGTGCCAGCAGCTTGATAGCTGCCAGTGAGCAGTTCTTC

CDR3 length: 16
V gene: TRBV29-1
clone size: NA
J gene: TRBJ1-4
D gene: TRBD1
CDR3 protein: CSVVGTGIATNEKLFF
CDR3 DNA: TGCAGCGTTGTGGGGACAGGGATTGCAACTAATGAAAAACTGTTTTTT

CDR3 length: 18
V gene: TRBV30
clone size: few
J gene: TRBJ2-1
D gene: TRBD1
CDR3 protein: CAWAGLPGTGGFYNEQFF
CDR3 DNA: TGTGCCTGGGCCGGACTGCCCGGGACAGGGGGCTTCTACAATGAGCAGTTCTTC

CDR3 length: 16
V gene: TRBV7-2
clone size: many
J gene: TRBJ2-1
D gene: TRBD2
CDR3 protein: CASSLVTSGAYNEQFF
CDR3 DNA: TGTGCCAGCAGCTTAGTCACTAGCGGGGCCTACAATGAGCAGTTCTTC

CDR3 length: 13
V gene: TRBV2
clone size: many
J gene: TRBJ1-1
D gene: NA
CDR3 protein: CASSGQGNTEAFF
CDR3 DNA: TGTGCCAGCAGTGGGCAGGGGAACACTGAAGCTTTCTTT

CDR3 length: 15
V gene: TRBV4-2
clone size: few
J gene: TRBJ1-2
D gene: TRBD1
CDR3 protein: CASSQSQGAWDGYTF
CDR3 DNA: TGTGCCAGCAGCCAGTCACAGGGGGCCTGGGATGGCTACACCTTC

CDR3 length: 14
V gene: TRBV5-6
clone size: few
J gene: TRBJ1-4
D gene: TRBD1
CDR3 protein: CASSSGQINEKLFF
CDR3 DNA: TGTGCCAGCAGCTCGGGACAGATAAATGAAAAACTGTTTTTT

CDR3 length: 15
V gene: TRBV10-3
clone size: few
J gene: TRBJ1-1
D gene: TRBD1
CDR3 protein: CATTWTGDMNTEAFF
CDR3 DNA: TGTGCCACCACCTGGACAGGGGACATGAACACTGAAGCTTTCTTT

CDR3 length: 15
V gene: TRBV7-2
clone size: few
J gene: TRBJ2-7
D gene: NA
CDR3 protein: CASSSSGTQSYEQYF
CDR3 DNA: TGTGCCAGCAGCTCATCCGGGACACAGTCCTACGAGCAGTACTTC

CDR3 length: 15
V gene: TRBV7-2
clone size: few
J gene: TRBJ2-6
D gene: NA
CDR3 protein: CASSLERGPANVLTF
CDR3 DNA: TGTGCCAGCAGCTTAGAAAGGGGCCCTGCCAACGTCCTGACTTTC

CDR3 length: 16
V gene: TRBV11-2
clone size: NA
J gene: TRBJ2-5
D gene: NA
CDR3 protein: CASSLGGGARQETQYF
CDR3 DNA: TGTGCCAGCAGCTTGGGAGGAGGGGCAAGGCAAGAGACCCAGTACTTC

CDR3 length: 14
V gene: TRBV28
clone size: NA
J gene: TRBJ2-7
D gene: TRBD2
CDR3 protein: CASTITSGTYEQYF
CDR3 DNA: TGTGCCAGCACCATTACTAGCGGGACCTACGAGCAGTACTTC

CDR3 length: 18
V gene: TRBV9
clone size: many
J gene: TRBJ2-1
D gene: TRBD1
CDR3 protein: CASSVLSGQGAPGNEQFF
CDR3 DNA: TGTGCCAGCAGCGTACTCTCCGGGCAGGGGGCGCCGGGCAATGAGCAGTTCTTC

CDR3 length: 15
V gene: TRBV2
clone size: few
J gene: TRBJ2-5
D gene: NA
CDR3 protein: CASTYQGQGQETQYF
CDR3 DNA: TGTGCCAGCACATATCAGGGCCAAGGCCAAGAGACCCAGTACTTC

CDR3 length: 14
V gene: TRBV10-3
clone size: few
J gene: TRBJ2-4
D gene: TRBD1
CDR3 protein: CASSATGGENIQYF
CDR3 DNA: TGTGCCAGCAGTGCGACAGGGGGCGAAAACATTCAGTACTTC

CDR3 length: 15
V gene: TRBV6-6
clone size: few
J gene: TRBJ2-7
D gene: TRBD1
CDR3 protein: CASSYPGQGNSEQYF
CDR3 DNA: TGTGCCAGCAGTTACCCAGGACAGGGAAATTCCGAGCAGTACTTC

CDR3 length: 14
V gene: TRBV28
clone size: few
J gene: TRBJ1-1
D gene: TRBD1
CDR3 protein: CASSHGQATTEAFF
CDR3 DNA: TGTGCCAGCAGTCACGGACAGGCAACCACTGAAGCTTTCTTT

CDR3 length: 16
V gene: TRBV4-2
clone size: NA
J gene: TRBJ2-3
D gene: TRBD2
CDR3 protein: CASSLFSGINTDTQYF
CDR3 DNA: TGTGCCAGCAGTCTATTTAGCGGGATAAACACAGATACGCAGTATTTT

CDR3 length: 16
V gene: TRBV7-2
clone size: NA
J gene: TRBJ1-2
D gene: TRBD1
CDR3 protein: CASSLDRTGRNYGYTF
CDR3 DNA: TGTGCCAGCAGCCTAGACCGGACAGGGAGAAACTATGGCTACACCTTC

CDR3 length: 15
V gene: TRBV5-5
clone size: NA
J gene: TRBJ2-7
D gene: TRBD2
CDR3 protein: CASSETSGGSTEQYF
CDR3 DNA: TGTGCCAGCAGCGAGACTAGCGGGGGGTCGACCGAGCAGTACTTC

CDR3 length: 15
V gene: TRBV4-3
clone size: many
J gene: TRBJ1-5
D gene: NA
CDR3 protein: CASSQDGRGGQPQHF
CDR3 DNA: TGCGCCAGCAGCCAAGATGGGCGGGGAGGACAGCCCCAGCATTTT

CDR3 length: 14
V gene: TRBV7-2
clone size: NA
J gene: TRBJ1-2
D gene: TRBD1
CDR3 protein: CASSTRQGTSGYTF
CDR3 DNA: TGTGCCAGCAGCACGCGACAGGGAACAAGTGGCTACACCTTC

CDR3 length: 15
V gene: TRBV9
clone size: few
J gene: TRBJ1-6
D gene: NA
CDR3 protein: CASSVDPEEHSSLHF
CDR3 DNA: TGTGCCAGCAGCGTAGACCCTGAAGAACATTCATCCCTCCACTTT